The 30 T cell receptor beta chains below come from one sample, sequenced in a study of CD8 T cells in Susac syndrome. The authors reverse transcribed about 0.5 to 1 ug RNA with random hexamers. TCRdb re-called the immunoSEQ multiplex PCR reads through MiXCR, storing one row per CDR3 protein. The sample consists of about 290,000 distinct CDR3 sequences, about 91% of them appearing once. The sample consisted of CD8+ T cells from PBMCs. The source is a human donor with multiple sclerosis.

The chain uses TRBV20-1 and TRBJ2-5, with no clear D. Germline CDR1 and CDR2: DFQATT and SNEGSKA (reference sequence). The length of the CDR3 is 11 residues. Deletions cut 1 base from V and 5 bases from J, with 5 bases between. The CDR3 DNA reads TGCAGTGCTAGAGTTTCGGAGACCCAGTACTTC. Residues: CSARVSETQYF.

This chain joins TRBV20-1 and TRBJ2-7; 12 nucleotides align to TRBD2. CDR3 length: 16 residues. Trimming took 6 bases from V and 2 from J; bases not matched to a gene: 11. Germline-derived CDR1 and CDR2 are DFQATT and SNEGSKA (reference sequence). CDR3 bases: TGCAGTGCCAGGGCACTAGCGGGAGGACCGACCTACGAGCAGTACTTC. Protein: CSARALAGGPTYEQYF.

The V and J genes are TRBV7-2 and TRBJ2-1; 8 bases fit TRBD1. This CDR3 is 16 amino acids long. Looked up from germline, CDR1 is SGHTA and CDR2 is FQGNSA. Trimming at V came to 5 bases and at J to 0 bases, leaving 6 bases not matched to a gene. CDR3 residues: CASSPLGQGSYNEQFF. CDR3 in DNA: TGTGCCAGCAGCCCCCTTGGACAGGGCTCCTACAATGAGCAGTTCTTC.

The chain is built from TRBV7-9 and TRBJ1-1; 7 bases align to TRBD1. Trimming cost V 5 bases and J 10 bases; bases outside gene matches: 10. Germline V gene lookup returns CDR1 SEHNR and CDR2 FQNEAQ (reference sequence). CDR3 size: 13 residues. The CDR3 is CASSLGQAPGAFF. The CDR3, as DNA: TGTGCCAGCAGCCTCGGACAGGCCCCTGGAGCTTTCTTT.

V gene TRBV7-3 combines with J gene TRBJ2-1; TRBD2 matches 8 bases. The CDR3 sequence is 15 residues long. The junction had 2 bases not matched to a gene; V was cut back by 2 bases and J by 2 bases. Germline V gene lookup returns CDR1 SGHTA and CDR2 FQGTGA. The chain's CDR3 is CASSLGSGTYNEQFF. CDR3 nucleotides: TGTGCCAGCAGCTTAGGTAGCGGGACCTACAATGAGCAGTTCTTC. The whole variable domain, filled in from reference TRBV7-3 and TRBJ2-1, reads GAGVSQTPSNKVTEKGKYVELRCDPISGHTALYWYRQSLGQGPEFLIYFQGTGAADDSGLPNDRFFAVRPEGSVSTLKIQRTERGDSAVYLCASSLGSGTYNEQFFGPGTRLTVL.

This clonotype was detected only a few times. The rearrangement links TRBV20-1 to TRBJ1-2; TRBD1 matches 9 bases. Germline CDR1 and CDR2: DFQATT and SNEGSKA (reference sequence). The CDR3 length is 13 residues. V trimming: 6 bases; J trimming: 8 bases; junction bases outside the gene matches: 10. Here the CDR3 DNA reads TGCAGTGCCCCACGTAGGGACAGGGACGGCTACACCTTC. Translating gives CSAPRRDRDGYTF.

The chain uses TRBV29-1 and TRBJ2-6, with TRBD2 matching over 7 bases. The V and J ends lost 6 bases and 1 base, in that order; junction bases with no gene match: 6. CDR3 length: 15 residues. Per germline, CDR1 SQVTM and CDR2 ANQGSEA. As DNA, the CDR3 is TGCAGCGTCGCTATCGGGGGGTCTGGGGCCAACGTCCTGACTTTC. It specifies CSVAIGGSGANVLTF. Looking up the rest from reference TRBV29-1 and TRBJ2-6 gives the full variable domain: SAVISQKPSRDICQRGTSLTIQCQVDSQVTMMFWYRQQPGQSLTLIATANQGSEATYESGFVIDKFPISRPNLTFSTLTVSNMSPEDSSIYLCSVAIGGSGANVLTFGAGSRLTVL.

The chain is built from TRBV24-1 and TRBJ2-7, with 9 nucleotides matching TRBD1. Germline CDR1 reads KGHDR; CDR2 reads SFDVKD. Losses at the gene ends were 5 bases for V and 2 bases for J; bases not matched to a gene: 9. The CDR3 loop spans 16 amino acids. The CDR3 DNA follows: TGTGCCACCAGTGTCTCCGGGACAGGGCGGGCCTACGAGCAGTACTTC. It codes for CATSVSGTGRAYEQYF.

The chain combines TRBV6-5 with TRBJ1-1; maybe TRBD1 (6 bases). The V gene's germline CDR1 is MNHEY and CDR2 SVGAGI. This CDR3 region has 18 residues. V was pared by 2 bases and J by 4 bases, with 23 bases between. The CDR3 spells CASSYGVRRGAVVTEAFF. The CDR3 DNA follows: TGTGCCAGCAGTTACGGGGTCCGAAGGGGGGCCGTAGTCACTGAAGCTTTCTTT.

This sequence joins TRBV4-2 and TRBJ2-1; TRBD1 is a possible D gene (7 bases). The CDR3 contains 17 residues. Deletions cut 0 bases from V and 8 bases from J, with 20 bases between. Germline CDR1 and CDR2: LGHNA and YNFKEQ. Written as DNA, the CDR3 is TGTGCCAGCAGCCAAGATTCGAGCAGGGGGGTTAGCGATGAGCAGTTCTTC. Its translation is CASSQDSSRGVSDEQFF.

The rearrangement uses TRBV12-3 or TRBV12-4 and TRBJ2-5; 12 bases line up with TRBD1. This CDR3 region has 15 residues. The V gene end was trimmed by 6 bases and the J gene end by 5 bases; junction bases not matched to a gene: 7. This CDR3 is CASSSGTGGMETQYF. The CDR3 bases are TGTGCCAGCAGCTCCGGGACAGGGGGCATGGAGACCCAGTACTTC.

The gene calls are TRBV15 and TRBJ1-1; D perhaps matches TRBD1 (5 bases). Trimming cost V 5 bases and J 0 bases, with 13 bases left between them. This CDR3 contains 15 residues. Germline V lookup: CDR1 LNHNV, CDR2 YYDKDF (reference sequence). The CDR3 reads CATSSPGTVNTEAFF. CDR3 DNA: TGTGCCACCAGCTCCCCCGGGACGGTGAACACTGAAGCTTTCTTT. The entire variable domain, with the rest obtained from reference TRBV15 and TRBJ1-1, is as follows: DAMVIQNPRYQVTQFGKPVTLSCSQTLNHNVMYWYQQKSSQAPKLLFHYYDKDFNNEADTPDNFQSRRPNTSFCFLDIRSPGLGDTAMYLCATSSPGTVNTEAFFGQGTRLTVV.

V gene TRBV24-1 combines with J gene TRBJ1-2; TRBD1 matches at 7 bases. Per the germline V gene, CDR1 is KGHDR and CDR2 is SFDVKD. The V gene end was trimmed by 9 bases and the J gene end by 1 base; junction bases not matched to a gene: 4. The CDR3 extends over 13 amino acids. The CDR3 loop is CATGGTDNYGYTF. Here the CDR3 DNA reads TGTGCCACCGGGGGGACAGATAACTATGGCTACACCTTC.

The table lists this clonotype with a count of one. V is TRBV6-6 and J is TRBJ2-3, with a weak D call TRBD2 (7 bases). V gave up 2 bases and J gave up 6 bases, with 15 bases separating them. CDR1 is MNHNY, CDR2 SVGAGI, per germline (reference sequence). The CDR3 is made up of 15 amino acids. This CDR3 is CASSYAGAGSDTQYF. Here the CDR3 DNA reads TGTGCCAGCAGTTACGCGGGGGCCGGGAGCGATACGCAGTATTTT.

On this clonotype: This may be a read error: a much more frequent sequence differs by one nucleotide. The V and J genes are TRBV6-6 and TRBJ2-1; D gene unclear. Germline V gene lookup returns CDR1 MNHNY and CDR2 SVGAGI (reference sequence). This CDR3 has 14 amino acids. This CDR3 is CACSPGSSRHEQFF. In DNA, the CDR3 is TGTGCCTGCAGCCCTGGTTCCTCTCGGCATGAGCAGTTCTTC.

For the CDR3, the DNA is TGCGCCAGCAGTCCCGAGACAGGGTTGTCCTACGAGCAGTACTTC. Translated, it gives CASSPETGLSYEQYF. The chain uses TRBV4-3 and TRBJ2-7; 7 nucleotides agree with TRBD1. Germline CDR1 is LGHNA and CDR2 is YSLEER. CDR3 length: 15 residues. J gave up 1 base and V 6 bases, and 9 bases lay outside the gene matches.

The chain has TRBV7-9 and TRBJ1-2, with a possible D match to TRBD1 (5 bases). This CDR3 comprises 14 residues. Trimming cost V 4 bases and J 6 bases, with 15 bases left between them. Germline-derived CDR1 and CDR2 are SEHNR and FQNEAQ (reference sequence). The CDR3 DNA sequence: TGTGCCAGCAGCTGGCCGGGACCAACTGATGGCTACACCTTC. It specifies CASSWPGPTDGYTF.

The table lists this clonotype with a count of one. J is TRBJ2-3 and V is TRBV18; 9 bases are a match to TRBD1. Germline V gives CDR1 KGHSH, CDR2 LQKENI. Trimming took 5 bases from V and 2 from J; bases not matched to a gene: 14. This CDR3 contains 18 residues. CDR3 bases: TGTGCCAGCTCATTAACGTGGAATGGACAGGGGATCACAGATACGCAGTATTTT. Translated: CASSLTWNGQGITDTQYF.

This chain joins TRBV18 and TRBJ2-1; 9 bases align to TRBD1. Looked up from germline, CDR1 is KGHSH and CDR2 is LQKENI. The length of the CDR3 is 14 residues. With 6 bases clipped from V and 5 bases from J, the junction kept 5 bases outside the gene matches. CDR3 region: CASSPDRGHNEQFF. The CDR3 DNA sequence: TGTGCCAGCTCCCCGGACAGGGGCCACAATGAGCAGTTCTTC.

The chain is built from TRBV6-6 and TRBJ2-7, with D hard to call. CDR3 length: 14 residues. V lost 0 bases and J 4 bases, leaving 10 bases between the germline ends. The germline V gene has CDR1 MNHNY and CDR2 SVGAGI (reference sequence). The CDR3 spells CASSYSADRYEQYF. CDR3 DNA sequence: TGTGCCAGCAGTTACTCCGCTGACCGATACGAGCAGTACTTC.

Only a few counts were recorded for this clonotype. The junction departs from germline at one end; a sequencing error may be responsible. The CDR3 reads CASSLGSGAYEQYF. As DNA, the CDR3 is TGTGCCAGCAGCTTAGGGTCTGGTGCCTACGAGCAGTACTTC. V and J are TRBV5-1 and TRBJ2-7; D ambiguous. CDR3 length equals 14 residues. Germline V gene lookup returns CDR1 SGHRS and CDR2 YFSETQ.

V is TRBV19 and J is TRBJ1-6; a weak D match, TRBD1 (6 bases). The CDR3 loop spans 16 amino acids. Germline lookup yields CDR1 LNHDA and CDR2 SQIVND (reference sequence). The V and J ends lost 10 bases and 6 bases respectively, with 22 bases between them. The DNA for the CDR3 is TGTGCCACTACCCCCGGTGGGGGGGCACTTAATTCACCCCTCCACTTT. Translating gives CATTPGGGALNSPLHF.

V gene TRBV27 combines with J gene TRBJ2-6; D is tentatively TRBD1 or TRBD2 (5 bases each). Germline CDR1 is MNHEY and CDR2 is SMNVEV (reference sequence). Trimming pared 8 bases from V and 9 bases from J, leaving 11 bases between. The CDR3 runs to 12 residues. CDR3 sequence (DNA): TGTGCCAGCTATGGGGGAGACAACGTCCTGACTTTC. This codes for CASYGGDNVLTF.

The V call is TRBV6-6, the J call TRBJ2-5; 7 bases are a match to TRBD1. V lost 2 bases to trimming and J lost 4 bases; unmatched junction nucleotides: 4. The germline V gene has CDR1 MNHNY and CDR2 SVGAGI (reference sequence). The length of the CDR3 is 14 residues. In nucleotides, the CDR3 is TGTGCCAGCAGTTACCTTCGGACAGGAGAGACCCAGTACTTC. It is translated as CASSYLRTGETQYF.

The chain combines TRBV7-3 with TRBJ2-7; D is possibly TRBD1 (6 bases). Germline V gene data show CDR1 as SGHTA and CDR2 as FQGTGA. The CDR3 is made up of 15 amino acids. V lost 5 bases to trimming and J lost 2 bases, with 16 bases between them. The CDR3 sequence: CASSPLGGAAYEQYF. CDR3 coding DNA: TGTGCCAGCAGCCCCTTAGGGGGAGCCGCCTACGAGCAGTACTTC.

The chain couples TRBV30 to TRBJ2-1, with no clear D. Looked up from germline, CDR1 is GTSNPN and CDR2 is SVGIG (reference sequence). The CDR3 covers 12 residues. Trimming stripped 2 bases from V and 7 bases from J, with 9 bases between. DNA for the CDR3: TGTGCCTGGAGTCTGGATGGAAATGAGCAGTTCTTC. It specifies CAWSLDGNEQFF.

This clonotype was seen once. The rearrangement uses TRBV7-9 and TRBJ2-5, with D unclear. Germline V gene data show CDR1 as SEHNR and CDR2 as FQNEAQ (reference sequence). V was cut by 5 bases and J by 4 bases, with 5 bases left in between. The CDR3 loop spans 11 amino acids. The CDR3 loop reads CASSALETQYF. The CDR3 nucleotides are TGTGCCAGCAGCGCCCTAGAGACCCAGTACTTC.

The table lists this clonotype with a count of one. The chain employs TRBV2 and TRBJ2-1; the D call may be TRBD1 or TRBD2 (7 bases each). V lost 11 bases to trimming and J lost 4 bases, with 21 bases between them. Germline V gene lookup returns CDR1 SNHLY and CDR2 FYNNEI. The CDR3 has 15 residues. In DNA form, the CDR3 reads TGTGCCTTACTGGGGGGGACAGAGATTTACAATGAGCAGTTCTTC. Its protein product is CALLGGTEIYNEQFF.

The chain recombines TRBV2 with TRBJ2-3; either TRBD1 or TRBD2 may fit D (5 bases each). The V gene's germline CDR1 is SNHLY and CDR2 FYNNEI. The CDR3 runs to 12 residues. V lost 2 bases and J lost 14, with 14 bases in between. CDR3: CASSEIALGGYF. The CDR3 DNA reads TGTGCCAGCAGTGAAATCGCACTTGGGGGGTATTTT.

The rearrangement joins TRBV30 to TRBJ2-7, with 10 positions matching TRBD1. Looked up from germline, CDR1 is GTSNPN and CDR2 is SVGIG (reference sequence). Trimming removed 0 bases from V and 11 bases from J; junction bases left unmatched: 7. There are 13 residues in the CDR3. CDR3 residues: CAWSVWGTGDKYF. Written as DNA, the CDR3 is TGTGCCTGGAGTGTATGGGGGACAGGGGATAAGTACTTC. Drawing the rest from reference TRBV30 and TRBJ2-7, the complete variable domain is SQTIHQWPATLVQPVGSPLSLECTVEGTSNPNLYWYRQAAGRGLQLLFYSVGIGQISSEVPQNLSASRPQDRQFILSSKKLLLSDSGFYLCAWSVWGTGDKYFGPGTRLTVT.